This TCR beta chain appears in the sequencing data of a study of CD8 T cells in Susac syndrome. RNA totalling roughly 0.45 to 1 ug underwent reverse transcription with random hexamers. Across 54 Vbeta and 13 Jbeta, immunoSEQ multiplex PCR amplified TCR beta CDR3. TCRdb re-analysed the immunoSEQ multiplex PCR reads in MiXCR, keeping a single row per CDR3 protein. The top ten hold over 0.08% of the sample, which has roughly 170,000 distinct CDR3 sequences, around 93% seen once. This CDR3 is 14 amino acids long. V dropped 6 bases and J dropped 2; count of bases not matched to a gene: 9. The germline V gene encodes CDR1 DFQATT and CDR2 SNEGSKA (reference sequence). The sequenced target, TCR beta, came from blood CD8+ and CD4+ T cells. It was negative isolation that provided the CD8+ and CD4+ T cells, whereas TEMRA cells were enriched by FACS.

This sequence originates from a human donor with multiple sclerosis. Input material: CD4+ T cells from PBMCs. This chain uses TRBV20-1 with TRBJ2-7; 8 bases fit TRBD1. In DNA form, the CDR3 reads TGCAGTGCCAGACAGGGGATCGCGGCCTACGAGCAGTACTTC. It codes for CSARQGIAAYEQYF.